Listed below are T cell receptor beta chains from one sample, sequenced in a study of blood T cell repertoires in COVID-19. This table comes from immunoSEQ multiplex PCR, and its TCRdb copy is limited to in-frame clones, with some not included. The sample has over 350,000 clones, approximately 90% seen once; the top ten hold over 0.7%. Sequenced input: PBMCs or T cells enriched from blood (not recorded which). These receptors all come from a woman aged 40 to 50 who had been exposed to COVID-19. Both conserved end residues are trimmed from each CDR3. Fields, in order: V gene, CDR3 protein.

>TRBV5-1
ASRRWTEGLAGVRGTDTQY
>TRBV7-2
ASSLGGQGSNSPLH
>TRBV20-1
SAVQGVLSY
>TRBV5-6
ASSLGAWDRGQDTQY
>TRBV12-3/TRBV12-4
ASRLQGNTEAF
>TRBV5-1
ASSGLAGGKKDREQY
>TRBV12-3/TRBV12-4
ASSRGTGEEQY
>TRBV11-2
ASSFDRSSYNSPLH
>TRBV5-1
ASSPLGSSNTEAF
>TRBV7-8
ASRNQGIGGYT
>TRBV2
ASSLRTAITYEQY
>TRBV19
ASTPGWGELF
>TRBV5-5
ASSLTPDQPQH
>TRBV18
ASSLNSGTGEGYT
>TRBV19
ASTRASGRSSYNEQF
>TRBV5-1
ASSSTMTSGEQF
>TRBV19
ASTPPGLRLTGELF
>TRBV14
ASSQETGGLRVQY
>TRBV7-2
ASSLGGSGDRGTYEQY
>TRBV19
ASRPAGKGGEQF
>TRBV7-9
ASSLLTEAF